This TCR beta chain comes out of a study of T-cell memory formation after mild COVID-19. Broader study findings: Contracting CD4+ clones lay largely in CM and EM, with CD8+ ones residing in EMRA.

TCRdb passed the 5' RACE reads through MiXCR, listing each CDR3 protein once. Of about 400,000 distinct CDR3 sequences listed, 20% to 30% are singletons. This clonotype came up many times. Antigen unknown. Germline CDR1 and CDR2: SGHRS and YFSETQ. V lost 0 bases, J lost 0 bases, and 3 bases lay in between. The CDR3 has 13 residues. The rearrangement uses TRBV5-1 and TRBJ1-1, with D unresolved. The TCR was taken from an adult woman who had mild COVID-19 (a few samples of this study predate the infection). Cell type and time point are not known. The sequencing input was PBMCs or a T cell subset sorted from them (not recorded which). The CDR3 nucleotides read TGCGCCAGCAGCTTGGAGCTGAACACTGAAGCTTTCTTT. This gives the protein CASSLELNTEAFF.